Here is one TCR beta chain with its context. Its specificity is unknown. There are 15 residues in the CDR3. Trimming shortened V by 7 bases and J by 4 bases, and 19 bases separated the two germline ends. From germline, CDR1 is LNHNV and CDR2 YYDKDF (reference sequence). The data were obtained in a study of shared clonotypes between healthy human individuals. Study summary: CD4 naive and CD4 memory each took three plates per donor, while CD8 naive took two and CD8 memory one. General study results and limits: The naive CD4 repertoires of several donors were compared, and around 4.7% of clonotypes were shared.

Genomic DNA belonging to each subset was distributed in equal measure over several immunoSEQ plates. Study processing details: Because ImmunoSEQ provided only junction sequences with no quality scores, the filtering differed. Clones were read by immunoSEQ multiplex PCR, and TCRdb kept only the in-frame ones, dropping some. Clone size and V and J calls were adopted from that table, with D and trimming inferred from the DNA. The sample records roughly 700,000 clones, about 90% being singletons. This chain joins TRBV15 and TRBJ1-2, with D perhaps matching TRBD1 (5 bases). The sequencing input was memory CD8+ T cells from PBMCs. Documented subset: CD45RO+ cells pooled with CCR7-negative TemRA cells. The TCR was taken from a man between 18 and 29 years old in good health. Some clones in this sample may be carry-over from other donors' samples. The CDR3 protein is CATTQGIDSRYGYTF. The CDR3 nucleotides are TGTGCCACCACCCAAGGGATCGACAGTCGCTATGGCTACACCTTC. Complete variable domain (other parts from reference TRBV15 and TRBJ1-2): DAMVIQNPRYQVTQFGKPVTLSCSQTLNHNVMYWYQQKSSQAPKLLFHYYDKDFNNEADTPDNFQSRRPNTSFCFLDIRSPGLGDTAMYLCATTQGIDSRYGYTFGSGTRLTVV.